What follows are 20 T cell receptor beta chains derived from one specimen sequenced in a study of T cell responses to AZD1222 COVID-19 vaccine. TCRdb keeps only in-frame clones here, not all; method: immunoSEQ multiplex PCR. Of around 110,000 clones listed, around 94% are singletons. This specimen consisted of peripheral blood, obtained 28 days after the second AZD1222 dose. Receptors originate from an adult who received the AZD1222 COVID-19 vaccine.

CDR3 loop: CSASGRWQFF. CDR3 bases: TGCAGTGCTAGCGGGAGGTGGCAGTTCTTC. This chain links TRBV20-1 with TRBJ2-1; 7 nucleotides align to TRBD2. CDR3 length: 10 amino acids. The ends lost 3 bases at V and 12 bases at J; junction bases unmatched: 2. CDR1 is DFQATT, CDR2 SNEGSKA, per germline (reference sequence).

This clone was recorded only once. V usage is TRBV2 and J usage is TRBJ1-1, with a tentative D call TRBD1 (5 bases). CDR3 length: 13 residues. V lost 4 bases, J lost 5 bases, and 11 bases lay in between. CDR1 and CDR2 (germline): SNHLY, FYNNEI. CDR3 DNA sequence: TGTGCCAGCAGTGGGGGTTGGGGGACTGAAGCTTTCTTT. Encoded protein: CASSGGWGTEAFF.

The rearrangement joins TRBV27 to TRBJ2-3; 8 nucleotides line up with TRBD2. Unmatched junction bases numbered 9, after V lost 6 bases and J lost 7 bases. The germline gives CDR1 MNHEY, CDR2 SMNVEV (reference sequence). The length of the CDR3 is 14 residues. The DNA of the CDR3 is TGTGCCAGCAGCACCGCGGTAGCGGGACATACGCAGTATTTT. The encoded protein is CASSTAVAGHTQYF.

The chain carries TRBV7-2 and TRBJ2-1; D is possibly TRBD1 or TRBD2 (5 bases each). This CDR3 comprises 12 residues. The V end was cut by 3 bases, the J end by 8 bases, with 8 bases between. The germline CDR1 and CDR2 sequences are SGHTA and FQGNSA. CDR3 in DNA: TGTGCCAGCAGCTTGGGGGTCGATGAGCAGTTCTTC. It specifies CASSLGVDEQFF.

The chain employs TRBV10-2 and TRBJ2-5, with 7 bases fitting TRBD1. Germline assignment: CDR1 WSHSY and CDR2 SAAADI. CDR3 length: 13 residues. V dropped 7 bases and J dropped 5; count of bases not matched to a gene: 7. CDR3 sequence (DNA): TGCGCCAGCACCGACAGGGTTGGGGAGACCCAGTACTTC. Translation gives CASTDRVGETQYF.

This clone was observed a single time. This chain joins TRBV9 and TRBJ2-3; TRBD2 agrees at 9 bases. This CDR3 comprises 17 residues. Trimming at V came to 0 bases and at J to 3 bases, leaving 8 bases not matched to a gene. Germline assignment: CDR1 SGDLS and CDR2 YYNGEE. The CDR3, as DNA: TGTGCCAGCAGCGTAGTAGGTAGCGGGAGTGGAACAGATACGCAGTATTTT. Protein: CASSVVGSGSGTDTQYF.

This chain joins TRBV27 and TRBJ1-2; D gene uncertain. This CDR3 is 11 amino acids long. V lost 5 bases, J lost 5 bases, and 6 bases lay in between. CDR1 and CDR2 (germline): MNHEY, SMNVEV (reference sequence). CDR3 coding DNA: TGTGCCAGCAGTCCAAGGTATGGCTACACCTTC. Translating it yields CASSPRYGYTF.

CDR3 coding DNA: TGTGCCAGCAGCCAAGAGGTTGTGGAGACCCAGTACTTC. As protein: CASSQEVVETQYF. The J gene is TRBJ2-5, the V gene TRBV3-1 (or the pseudogene TRBV3-2), with D hard to call. Germline V gives CDR1 LGHDT, CDR2 YNNKEL (reference sequence). This CDR3 is built from 13 residues. Trimming took 0 bases from V and 5 from J, leaving 7 bases between them.

The gene calls are TRBV27 and TRBJ1-2, with D maybe TRBD1 (5 bases). CDR3 length: 11 amino acids. V lost 6 bases and J 8 bases, leaving 10 bases between the germline ends. CDR1 and CDR2 from the germline V gene are MNHEY and SMNVEV (reference sequence). This chain's CDR3 is CASRGGWGYTF. The CDR3 bases are TGTGCCAGCAGGGGGGGTTGGGGCTACACCTTC.

In nucleotides, the CDR3 is TGTGCCAGCAGTTACGGGTCCACCTCCTACGAGCAGTACTTC. Its protein product is CASSYGSTSYEQYF. The chain is built from TRBV6-5 and TRBJ2-7; the D is unclear. Per the germline V gene, CDR1 is MNHEY and CDR2 is SVGAGI. Trimming removed 2 bases from V and 0 bases from J, with 8 bases in between. The CDR3 totals 14 residues.

This chain connects TRBV7-3 to TRBJ2-7; 10 bases align to TRBD2. The CDR3 runs to 18 residues. The V segment lost 5 bases and the J segment 0 bases; nucleotides outside the gene matches: 13. Germline loops: CDR1 SGHTA, CDR2 FQGTGA. The DNA for the CDR3 is TGTGCCAGCAGCATTAGCGGGAGGCCCGCCTTAAGCTCCTACGAGCAGTACTTC. Its protein product is CASSISGRPALSSYEQYF.

The V and J genes are TRBV19 and TRBJ2-1; a possible D gene is TRBD2 (5 bases). V lost 7 bases and J lost 8, with 18 bases in between. CDR3 length: 14 amino acids. Germline CDR1 reads LNHDA; CDR2 reads SQIVND (reference sequence). CDR3 sequence reads: CASKVGQEVDEQFF. The DNA for the CDR3 is TGTGCCAGTAAAGTAGGGCAGGAGGTGGATGAGCAGTTCTTC.

V is TRBV27 and J is TRBJ1-2; tentative D call: TRBD1 (5 bases). In germline, CDR1 is MNHEY, CDR2 SMNVEV (reference sequence). Trimming removed 6 bases from V and 4 bases from J, with 18 bases in between. The length of the CDR3 is 15 residues. The CDR3 loop is CASSPQSGLAYGYTF. In DNA, the CDR3 is TGTGCCAGCAGCCCTCAGTCGGGGCTAGCCTATGGCTACACCTTC.

The chain combines TRBV6-1 with TRBJ2-5; D is undetermined. CDR3 length: 14 amino acids. Germline V gene sequence: CDR1 MNHNS, CDR2 SASEGT. Trimming stripped 0 bases from V and 2 bases from J, with 7 bases between. CDR3 region: CASSEAAGQETQYF. CDR3 sequence (DNA): TGTGCCAGCAGTGAAGCCGCAGGACAAGAGACCCAGTACTTC.

The gene calls are TRBV19 and TRBJ2-1; 9 nucleotides align to TRBD1. The CDR3 length is 15 residues. Germline CDR1 is LNHDA and CDR2 is SQIVND (reference sequence). With V trimmed by 4 bases and J by 9 bases, 10 bases remained unmatched. The CDR3 nucleotides are TGTGCCAGTAGTACCGCCTGGGACAGGGTAGCTGAGCAGTTCTTC. Its translation is CASSTAWDRVAEQFF.

The chain has TRBV28 and TRBJ2-7; unclear D gene. Germline-derived CDR1 and CDR2 are MDHEN and SYDVKM. This CDR3 contains 14 residues. Trimming cost V 2 bases and J 2 bases, with 10 bases left between them. The CDR3 loop reads CASSLGSPTYEQYF. As DNA, the CDR3 is TGTGCCAGCAGTTTAGGGTCCCCAACCTACGAGCAGTACTTC.

The chain recombines TRBV27 with TRBJ2-1, with 8 bases identical to TRBD2. Germline assignment: CDR1 MNHEY and CDR2 SMNVEV (reference sequence). V lost 2 bases to trimming and J lost 1 base; unmatched junction nucleotides: 7. This CDR3 comprises 17 residues. CDR3 nucleotide sequence: TGTGCCAGCAGTTTAATGGGTAGCGGGATTTCCTACAATGAGCAGTTCTTC. Protein product: CASSLMGSGISYNEQFF.

This chain links TRBV28 with TRBJ1-1; D remains unclear. CDR1 MDHEN and CDR2 SYDVKM come from the germline V gene. V gave up 7 bases and J gave up 1 base, with 10 bases separating them. The CDR3 sequence is 13 residues long. As DNA, the CDR3 is TGTGCCAGCATCGGAGAATCGAACACTGAAGCTTTCTTT. This translates into CASIGESNTEAFF.

The CDR3 is CASMWGGETQYF. CDR3 DNA sequence: TGTGCCAGCATGTGGGGGGGGGAGACCCAGTACTTC. The rearrangement uses TRBV28 and TRBJ2-5; 7 bases agree with TRBD2. This CDR3 has 12 residues. Germline CDR1 MDHEN, CDR2 SYDVKM. With V trimmed by 7 bases and J by 5 bases, 4 bases remained unmatched. Together with reference TRBV28 and TRBJ2-5, the CDR3 gives the full variable domain: DVKVTQSSRYLVKRTGEKVFLECVQDMDHENMFWYRQDPGLGLRLIYFSYDVKMKEKGDIPEGYSVSREKKERFSLILESASTNQTSMYLCASMWGGETQYFGPGTRLLVL.

V gene TRBV2 combines with J gene TRBJ2-6; maybe TRBD2 (5 bases). Germline CDR1 SNHLY, CDR2 FYNNEI. The germline V and J ends were trimmed by 7 bases and 2 bases, with 12 bases remaining between them. This CDR3 has 15 residues. CDR3 DNA: TGTGCCAGCACACTGGGAGAGGCTGGGGCCAACGTCCTGACTTTC. Encoded protein: CASTLGEAGANVLTF.